Following are 29 T cell receptor beta chains from one sample sequenced in a study of blood T cells in healthy people across ages. PCR was performed a second time for about 7 to 11 cycles using a sample-barcoded 5' primer and a J-beta primer mix. TCRdb reprocessed the 5' RACE reads via MiXCR and lists one record per CDR3 protein. The data show roughly 830,000 distinct CDR3 sequences, roughly 60% seen once. The source material was blood. The receptors derive from a man aged 25-40 years in good health.

This clonotype came up once. The V gene is TRBV13, the J gene TRBJ2-1, with D maybe TRBD1 (6 bases). The V end was cut by 5 bases, the J end by 7 bases, with 18 bases between. CDR3 length: 15 amino acids. CDR1 and CDR2 (germline): PRHDT, FYEKMQ (reference sequence). CDR3 bases: TGTGCCAGCAGCCCCTACAGGGACCCCTGGAATGAGCAGTTCTTC. Its protein is CASSPYRDPWNEQFF.

The CDR3 DNA reads TGTGCCAGCAGCTCCGGGACTAGTATAAACGAGCAGTTCTTC. Translating it yields CASSSGTSINEQFF. V usage is TRBV7-2 and J usage is TRBJ2-1; 8 bases match TRBD2. Germline CDR1 is SGHTA and CDR2 is FQGNSA. This CDR3 region has 14 residues. The V and J ends lost 4 bases and 10 bases, in that order; junction bases with no gene match: 9.

The rearrangement uses TRBV20-1 and TRBJ2-4; D is possibly TRBD1 (5 bases). Trimming removed 6 bases at V and 3 bases at J, with 15 bases between. CDR3 length equals 14 residues. Per germline, CDR1 DFQATT and CDR2 SNEGSKA (reference sequence). The CDR3 sequence: CSASKETGKNIQYF. CDR3 DNA: TGCAGTGCCTCAAAAGAAACAGGCAAAAACATTCAGTACTTC.

This chain joins TRBV25-1 and TRBJ2-5, with D possibly TRBD1 on 6 matching bases. CDR3 length equals 17 residues. Trimming took off 1 base at V and 2 bases at J, with 17 bases between the two ends. Per germline, CDR1 MGHDK and CDR2 SYGVNS. CDR3 sequence reads: CASSELGRGSRQETQYF. In nucleotides, the CDR3 is TGTGCCAGCAGTGAATTGGGTAGGGGGAGCAGACAAGAGACCCAGTACTTC. Full variable domain (missing parts from reference TRBV25-1 and TRBJ2-5): EADIYQTPRYLVIGTGKKITLECSQTMGHDKMYWYQQDPGMELHLIHYSYGVNSTEKGDLSSESTVSRIRTEHFPLTLESARPSHTSQYLCASSELGRGSRQETQYFGPGTRLLVL.

The chain is built from TRBV4-2 and TRBJ2-7; TRBD2 is a possible D gene (6 bases). The V gene's germline CDR1 is LGHNA and CDR2 YNFKEQ. The CDR3 is 17 amino acids. V was cut by 0 bases and J by 0 bases, with 15 bases left in between. DNA of the CDR3: TGTGCCAGCAGCCAAGAGAGGTTTGGGGGGAACTCCTACGAGCAGTACTTC. This codes for CASSQERFGGNSYEQYF.

The CDR3 spells CASSPGTGIGYGYTF. The CDR3 DNA reads TGTGCCAGCAGTCCCGGGACAGGGATAGGCTATGGCTACACCTTC. J is TRBJ1-2 and V is TRBV27, with 9 bases aligning to TRBD1. The CDR3 sequence is 15 residues long. Germline lookup yields CDR1 MNHEY and CDR2 SMNVEV (reference sequence). Trimming at V came to 5 bases and at J to 4 bases, leaving 8 bases not matched to a gene.

This clonotype came up once. CDR3 sequence reads: CASSLVVRYEQYF. The CDR3 DNA follows: TGTGCCAGCAGCTTAGTGGTCCGGTACGAGCAGTACTTC. The J gene is TRBJ2-4, the V gene TRBV7-9; D call uncertain. With the DNA end fitting TRBJ2-7 better, the J assignment may be wrong. This CDR3 comprises 13 residues. The germline CDR1 and CDR2 sequences are SEHNR and FQNEAQ (reference sequence).

The chain has TRBV12-3 or TRBV12-4 and TRBJ2-1; perhaps D is TRBD1 or TRBD2 (6 bases each). This CDR3 has 17 residues. The V gene lost 4 bases and the J gene lost 1 base, with 17 bases spanning the gap. CDR3 residues: CASSSGGGTMSYNEQFF. The CDR3 bases are TGTGCCAGCAGTTCAGGAGGGGGAACGATGTCCTACAATGAGCAGTTCTTC.

This clonotype has just a few counts. This rearrangement joins TRBV12-3 or TRBV12-4 to TRBJ1-4, with D possibly matching TRBD1 (5 bases). V lost 6 bases and J lost 7, with 18 bases in between. This CDR3 has 15 residues. The CDR3 protein is CASSLRGTAFEKLFF. Here the CDR3 DNA reads TGTGCCAGCAGCCTGAGAGGGACCGCGTTTGAAAAACTGTTTTTT.

V gene TRBV12-1 combines with J gene TRBJ1-2; TRBD1 is taken as the D call from the table, unchecked against the DNA. TRBV12-1 is recorded as a pseudogene. CDR3 length equals 20 residues. The CDR3 bases are TGTGCCAGCAGCTTTGCGCTTTTCCCGGACAGGGTTTTCAGTTTGTATGGCTACACCTTC. Its protein is CASSFALFPDRVFSLYGYTF.

The chain's CDR3 is CASSPPGSRKNIQYF. As DNA, the CDR3 is TGTGCCAGCTCCCCCCCGGGTAGCCGTAAAAACATTCAGTACTTC. V usage is TRBV12-3 or TRBV12-4 and J usage is TRBJ2-4, with D unresolved. Trimming took 8 bases from V and 4 from J, leaving 18 bases between them. CDR3 size: 15 residues.

Here the CDR3 DNA reads TGCAGTGCTACCTCGTGGGGTGGCACAGATACGCAGTATTTT. This gives the protein CSATSWGGTDTQYF. The chain is built from TRBV20-1 and TRBJ2-3; D is unresolved. Germline lookup yields CDR1 DFQATT and CDR2 SNEGSKA (reference sequence). This CDR3 has 14 residues. Trimming cost V 4 bases and J 1 base, with 12 bases left between them.

The chain couples TRBV28 to TRBJ1-2, with D possibly TRBD1 on 5 matching bases. The CDR3 consists of 16 residues. V was clipped by 4 bases and J by 6 bases, with 21 bases between them. Germline CDR1 is MDHEN and CDR2 is SYDVKM. The DNA for the CDR3 is TGTGCCAGCAGTTCCCAGGTGAACAGGTGGGGCGATGGCTACACCTTC. The encoded protein is CASSSQVNRWGDGYTF.

This chain joins TRBV30 and TRBJ2-5; D remains unclear. V was clipped by 2 bases and J by 5 bases, with 9 bases between them. The CDR3 sequence is 12 residues long. CDR1 GTSNPN and CDR2 SVGIG come from the germline V gene (reference sequence). The DNA for the CDR3 is TGTGCCTGGAGTCGAGCTTCGGAGACCCAGTACTTC. Protein product: CAWSRASETQYF.

This clonotype was seen repeatedly, ten times or more. V and J are TRBV12-3 or TRBV12-4 and TRBJ2-5, with 7 bases that match TRBD1. The V segment lost 5 bases and the J segment 3 bases; nucleotides outside the gene matches: 3. The CDR3 totals 13 residues. CDR3: CASSPGQEETQYF. DNA for the CDR3: TGTGCCAGCAGTCCCGGACAGGAAGAGACCCAGTACTTC.

This chain links TRBV2 with TRBJ2-5; unclear D gene. Per the germline V gene, CDR1 is SNHLY and CDR2 is FYNNEI. This CDR3 has 15 amino acids. Trimming took off 0 bases at V and 1 base at J, with 9 bases between the two ends. This CDR3 is CASSEAPGSQETQYF. Written as DNA, the CDR3 is TGTGCCAGCAGTGAAGCGCCCGGGTCCCAAGAGACCCAGTACTTC.

J is TRBJ1-6 and V is TRBV2; D perhaps matches TRBD1 (5 bases). V was shortened by 10 bases and J by 10 bases, with 17 bases between the two germline ends. Germline-derived CDR1 and CDR2 are SNHLY and FYNNEI. CDR3 length equals 13 residues. The CDR3 nucleotides are TGTGCCACCAGCTCGGGGGGATACTCACCCCTCCACTTT. It encodes CATSSGGYSPLHF. Looking up the rest from reference TRBV2 and TRBJ1-6 gives the full variable domain: EPEVTQTPSHQVTQMGQEVILRCVPISNHLYFYWYRQILGQKVEFLVSFYNNEISEKSEIFDDQFSVERPDGSNFTLKIRSTKLEDSAMYFCATSSGGYSPLHFGNGTRLTVT.

The chain recombines TRBV14 with TRBJ1-5; TRBD1 matches at 7 bases. The CDR3 covers 17 residues. Per germline, CDR1 SGHDN and CDR2 FVKESK. Losses at the gene ends were 0 bases for V and 6 bases for J; bases not matched to a gene: 11. CDR3 amino acids: CASSQENKGASGQPQHF. In DNA form, the CDR3 reads TGTGCCAGCAGCCAAGAGAATAAGGGGGCGTCGGGTCAGCCCCAGCATTTT.

The V and J genes are TRBV4-3 and TRBJ2-3, with 11 bases lining up with TRBD2. CDR1 is LGHNA and CDR2 is YSLEER in the germline V gene. This CDR3 is built from 19 residues. The V segment lost 0 bases and the J segment 0 bases; nucleotides outside the gene matches: 8. CDR3 nucleotide sequence: TGCGCCAGCAGCCAAGATCCCTTAACTAGCGGGGGTAGCACAGATACGCAGTATTTT. Protein: CASSQDPLTSGGSTDTQYF.

For this clonotype: A read error may produce the germline difference seen at one junction end. This chain joins TRBV14 and TRBJ1-6, with 7 bases matching TRBD1. Per germline, CDR1 SGHDN and CDR2 FVKESK. The CDR3 sequence is 17 residues long. The CDR3 loop is CASSQKLAGTVPSPLHF. DNA for the CDR3: TGCGCCAGCAGCCAAAAACTAGCCGGGACAGTCCCTTCACCCCTCCACTTT.

The DNA of the CDR3 is TGTGCCAGCAGTTCCATTGACAGGGTTGGCGAGCAGTTCTTC. This gives the protein CASSSIDRVGEQFF. This chain connects TRBV27 to TRBJ2-1, with 7 bases aligning to TRBD1. CDR1 and CDR2 from the germline V gene are MNHEY and SMNVEV (reference sequence). The CDR3 sequence is 14 residues long. Trimming took 4 bases from V and 10 from J; bases not matched to a gene: 10.

This clonotype was detected a few times. The chain has TRBV29-1 and TRBJ1-6; 12 nucleotides line up with TRBD1. The CDR3 runs to 13 residues. Trimming took 7 bases from V and 8 from J; bases not matched to a gene: 3. Germline V gene data show CDR1 as SQVTM and CDR2 as ANQGSEA. The CDR3 DNA follows: TGCAGCGCGGGACAGGGGGCCGATTCACCCCTCCACTTT. Translated, it gives CSAGQGADSPLHF.

The chain is built from TRBV20-1 and TRBJ1-2; tentatively, D is TRBD1 (5 bases). Trimming took off 3 bases at V and 3 bases at J, with 11 bases between the two ends. Germline V gives CDR1 DFQATT, CDR2 SNEGSKA (reference sequence). The CDR3 spans 13 residues. This chain's CDR3 is CSASPQADYGYTF. DNA for the CDR3: TGCAGTGCTAGCCCACAGGCCGACTATGGCTACACCTTC.

V and J are TRBV2 and TRBJ1-1; D is possibly TRBD1 (6 bases). From germline, CDR1 is SNHLY and CDR2 FYNNEI. V lost 2 bases and J lost 5, with 12 bases in between. This CDR3 contains 14 residues. CDR3 in DNA: TGTGCCAGCAGTGAACGGGTAGGGGGAACTGAAGCTTTCTTT. This sequence encodes CASSERVGGTEAFF.

The chain links TRBV9 to TRBJ2-5; D remains ambiguous. The CDR3 is made up of 13 amino acids. V was clipped by 0 bases and J by 11 bases, with 14 bases between them. CDR1 and CDR2 from the germline V gene are SGDLS and YYNGEE. The CDR3 reads CASSVAPGPLQYF. CDR3 DNA: TGTGCCAGCAGCGTAGCCCCCGGACCTCTGCAGTACTTC.

The genes are TRBV5-1 and TRBJ1-4, with a possible D match to TRBD1 (6 bases). V lost 0 bases and J 8 bases, leaving 11 bases between the germline ends. The CDR3 consists of 14 residues. Germline V gives CDR1 SGHRS, CDR2 YFSETQ. DNA of the CDR3: TGCGCCAGCAGCTTGGGGACAGAACAGGAAAAACTGTTTTTT. As protein: CASSLGTEQEKLFF.

This rearrangement joins TRBV11-1 to TRBJ2-3, with 10 bases lining up with TRBD2. From germline, CDR1 is SGHAT and CDR2 FQDESV (reference sequence). The CDR3 loop spans 17 amino acids. V lost 6 bases and J lost 0; bases outside the gene matches: 9. The CDR3 coding sequence is TGTGCCAGCAGTCCCGGGACTAGCGAGCCTAGCACAGATACGCAGTATTTT. Protein sequence: CASSPGTSEPSTDTQYF.

The chain is built from TRBV28 and TRBJ1-2; D is unresolved. The CDR3 totals 13 residues. CDR1 is MDHEN, CDR2 SYDVKM, per germline. Trimming removed 3 bases from V and 4 bases from J, with 9 bases in between. The DNA of the CDR3 is TGTGCCAGCAGTTTCTGGGGAAGCTATGGCTACACCTTC. Residues: CASSFWGSYGYTF.

V usage is TRBV6-5 and J usage is TRBJ2-7; 7 positions agree with TRBD1. V was pared by 2 bases and J by 5 bases, with 6 bases of the junction left unmatched. The germline gives CDR1 MNHEY, CDR2 SVGAGI. The CDR3 runs 14 residues. For the CDR3, the DNA is TGTGCCAGCAGTTACAGGGGGCTCACTGACGAGCAGTACTTC. This sequence encodes CASSYRGLTDEQYF.